The 30 T cell receptor beta chains given below trace back to one sample, sequenced in a study of blood T cell repertoires in COVID-19. Sequenced by immunoSEQ multiplex PCR; TCRdb stores in-frame clones only, minus some. The sample carries under 250,000 clones, roughly 80% recorded once. The sequencing sample was made of peripheral blood. These receptors all come from a woman aged 30 to 39 who had recovered from COVID-19.

This clone was counted at least ten times. The chain is built from TRBV2 and TRBJ1-2; no reliable D call. This CDR3 is built from 11 residues. Germline-derived CDR1 and CDR2 are SNHLY and FYNNEI. Trimming took off 3 bases at V and 5 bases at J, with 4 bases between the two ends. The CDR3 bases are TGTGCCAGCAGTGACGGGTATGGCTACACCTTC. It yields the protein CASSDGYGYTF.

This chain links TRBV27 with TRBJ2-7; TRBD1 agrees at 10 bases. Looked up from germline, CDR1 is MNHEY and CDR2 is SMNVEV (reference sequence). V shed 6 bases and J 2 bases; nucleotides not matched to a gene: 7. The CDR3 is 15 residues long. The CDR3, as DNA: TGTGCCAGCAGCTCCGGGACAGGGGTGCCCTACGAGCAGTACTTC. Encoded protein: CASSSGTGVPYEQYF.

The chain links TRBV6-5 to TRBJ1-3; D unresolved. Germline-derived CDR1 and CDR2 are MNHEY and SVGAGI. The CDR3 is 13 residues long. Trimming removed 0 bases from V and 4 bases from J, with 4 bases in between. This CDR3 reads CASSYSLGNTIYF. CDR3 nucleotides: TGTGCCAGCAGTTACTCCCTAGGAAACACCATATATTTT.

Concerning this clone: Other DNA sequences in the sample encode the same CDR3. The gene calls are TRBV27 and TRBJ2-7; 8 nucleotides agree with TRBD1. The J segment lost 0 bases and the V segment lost 6 bases, leaving 7 bases of the junction unmatched. The CDR3 length is 15 residues. The germline V gene has CDR1 MNHEY and CDR2 SMNVEV (reference sequence). The CDR3 sequence is CASSYRGRSSYEQYF. The CDR3 nucleotides read TGTGCCAGCAGCTACAGGGGGAGAAGCTCCTACGAGCAGTACTTC.

The chain carries TRBV11-3 and TRBJ2-2; D is uncertain. Germline assignment: CDR1 SGHNT and CDR2 YENEEA. V lost 2 bases to trimming and J lost 3 bases, with 7 bases between them. The CDR3 totals 14 residues. CDR3: CASSLLRDTGELFF. CDR3 DNA sequence: TGTGCCAGCAGCTTATTGCGTGACACCGGGGAGCTGTTTTTT.

There are a few counts of this clone. The chain is built from TRBV2 and TRBJ2-3; D uncertain. Germline lookup yields CDR1 SNHLY and CDR2 FYNNEI. The CDR3 totals 15 residues. V was trimmed by 7 bases and J by 3 bases, leaving 17 bases between them. This chain's CDR3 is CASTPFLAVTDTQYF. In DNA, the CDR3 is TGTGCCAGCACCCCCTTTCTCGCGGTTACAGATACGCAGTATTTT.

This clone is a singleton in its sample. The rearrangement links TRBV9 to TRBJ1-3; 9 nucleotides align to TRBD1. The CDR3 spans 15 residues. CDR1 and CDR2 from the germline V gene are SGDLS and YYNGEE. Trimming removed 0 bases from V and 2 bases from J; junction bases left unmatched: 0. This CDR3 is CASSVGDRAGNTIYF. In DNA form, the CDR3 reads TGTGCCAGCAGCGTAGGGGACAGGGCTGGAAACACCATATATTTT. Drawing the rest from reference TRBV9 and TRBJ1-3, the complete variable domain is DSGVTQTPKHLITATGQRVTLRCSPRSGDLSVYWYQQSLDQGLQFLIQYYNGEERAKGNILERFSAQQFPDLHSELNLSSLELGDSALYFCASSVGDRAGNTIYFGEGSWLTVV.

This rearrangement joins TRBV7-3 to TRBJ1-3; D is uncertain. Germline V gene data show CDR1 as SGHTA and CDR2 as FQGTGA. Trimming removed 5 bases at V and 0 bases at J, with 8 bases between. This CDR3 spans 14 amino acids. In nucleotides, the CDR3 is TGTGCCAGCAGCCCCAGTCTCTCTGGAAACACCATATATTTT. Translating it yields CASSPSLSGNTIYF.

V gene TRBV19 combines with J gene TRBJ1-2; no definite D call. Trimming took off 3 bases at V and 8 bases at J, with 10 bases between the two ends. Germline V gene sequence: CDR1 LNHDA, CDR2 SQIVND (reference sequence). The CDR3 spans 12 residues. The CDR3 DNA reads TGTGCCAGTAGTATCGAACGCCGGGGCTACACCTTC. This codes for CASSIERRGYTF. Full variable domain (remainder filled in from reference TRBV19 and TRBJ1-2): DGGITQSPKYLFRKEGQNVTLSCEQNLNHDAMYWYRQDPGQGLRLIYYSQIVNDFQKGDIAEGYSVSREKKESFPLTVTSAQKNPTAFYLCASSIERRGYTFGSGTRLTVV.

This clone occurred once. The chain uses TRBV3-1 (or the pseudogene TRBV3-2) and TRBJ2-3; TRBD2 matches at 8 bases. The CDR3 loop spans 13 amino acids. Per germline, CDR1 LGHDT and CDR2 YNNKEL (reference sequence). J gave up 3 bases and V 4 bases, and 0 bases lay outside the gene matches. This chain's CDR3 is CASSPSGTDTQYF. In nucleotides, the CDR3 is TGTGCCAGCAGCCCTAGCGGGACAGATACGCAGTATTTT.

This sequence joins TRBV19 and TRBJ1-5, with D uncertain. The CDR3 is 16 residues long. CDR1 and CDR2 from the germline V gene are LNHDA and SQIVND (reference sequence). The V and J ends lost 5 bases and 0 bases respectively, with 14 bases between them. This CDR3 is CASSSFGYYSNQPQHF. CDR3 coding DNA: TGTGCCAGTAGTTCCTTCGGGTATTATAGCAATCAGCCCCAGCATTTT.

The chain recombines TRBV28 with TRBJ2-3; tentatively, D is TRBD1 (5 bases). CDR1 is MDHEN, CDR2 SYDVKM, per germline. Trimming removed 2 bases at V and 0 bases at J, with 9 bases between. There are 15 residues in the CDR3. The CDR3 nucleotides are TGTGCCAGCAGTTTAGACAGTAGTAGCACAGATACGCAGTATTTT. Translating gives CASSLDSSSTDTQYF.

The V gene is TRBV7-9, the J gene TRBJ2-5; 7 bases fit TRBD1. Per germline, CDR1 SEHNR and CDR2 FQNEAQ (reference sequence). CDR3 length: 15 amino acids. The V segment lost 5 bases and the J segment 0 bases; nucleotides outside the gene matches: 6. CDR3: CASSPGQANQETQYF. Written as DNA, the CDR3 is TGTGCCAGCAGCCCCGGACAGGCAAACCAAGAGACCCAGTACTTC.

The chain uses TRBV5-4 and TRBJ2-3; no clear D gene. Germline V CDR1 and CDR2: SGHNT, YYREEE (reference sequence). The germline V and J ends were trimmed by 0 bases and 0 bases, with 14 bases remaining between them. CDR3 size: 17 residues. The CDR3 here is CASSLGGDRVSTDTQYF. The CDR3 nucleotides are TGTGCCAGCAGCTTGGGAGGTGACCGGGTCAGCACAGATACGCAGTATTTT.

The J gene is TRBJ1-3, the V gene TRBV4-1; D is possibly TRBD1 (6 bases). This CDR3 spans 15 amino acids. V was shortened by 1 base and J by 1 base, with 8 bases between the two germline ends. Germline CDR1 reads MGHRA; CDR2 reads YSYEKL. CDR3 bases: TGCGCCAGCAGCCAAGCAGGGGAGTCTGGAAACACCATATATTTT. This encodes CASSQAGESGNTIYF.

The V call is TRBV19, the J call TRBJ2-3; D is unresolved. Trimming took 1 base from V and 2 from J, leaving 7 bases between them. CDR1 and CDR2 (germline): LNHDA, SQIVND (reference sequence). This CDR3 is 14 amino acids long. The CDR3 sequence is CASSIGLHTDTQYF. CDR3 DNA sequence: TGTGCCAGTAGTATAGGACTCCACACAGATACGCAGTATTTT.

The chain uses TRBV24-1 and TRBJ2-5, with 7 bases lining up with TRBD1. The CDR3 is made up of 14 amino acids. Germline CDR1 and CDR2: KGHDR and SFDVKD. With 4 bases clipped from V and 2 bases from J, the junction kept 3 bases outside the gene matches. The DNA of the CDR3 is TGTGCCACCAGTGAGAACAGGGGACAAGAGACCCAGTACTTC. Its protein is CATSENRGQETQYF.

The CDR3 DNA follows: TGTGCCAGCTCCGGGGACTACGAGCAGTACTTC. Translating it yields CASSGDYEQYF. This chain connects TRBV5-4 to TRBJ2-7, with D maybe TRBD2 (5 bases). This CDR3 contains 11 residues. Between the trimmed V and J ends, which lost 7 bases and 3 bases, there was a span of 8 bases. Germline V gene sequence: CDR1 SGHNT, CDR2 YYREEE (reference sequence).

This rearrangement joins TRBV9 to TRBJ2-7; a weak D match, TRBD1 (5 bases). This CDR3 is built from 16 residues. V shed 4 bases and J shed 3 bases, with 20 bases lying between them. The germline V gene has CDR1 SGDLS and CDR2 YYNGEE. The CDR3 DNA reads as TGTGCCAGCAGCTCCAACCCACAGGAGCCTTACTACGAGCAGTACTTC. Translation gives CASSSNPQEPYYEQYF.

The V gene is TRBV24-1, the J gene TRBJ1-5; D unresolved. Trimming left V 9 bases short and J 3 bases short, with 20 bases between. The CDR3 has 16 amino acids. The germline V gene has CDR1 KGHDR and CDR2 SFDVKD. The CDR3 sequence is CATAPLRTEINQPQHF. The DNA of the CDR3 is TGTGCCACCGCTCCCCTCCGCACAGAGATCAATCAGCCCCAGCATTTT.

The chain joins TRBV28 to TRBJ1-5; 7 positions match TRBD1. The length of the CDR3 is 15 residues. The trim removed 3 bases at V and 1 base at J, leaving 3 bases unmatched. The germline gives CDR1 MDHEN, CDR2 SYDVKM. CDR3 coding DNA: TGTGCCAGCAGTTTGATACAGGGGAGCAATCAGCCCCAGCATTTT. It codes for CASSLIQGSNQPQHF.

The chain joins TRBV28 to TRBJ1-3, with D possibly TRBD1 on 5 matching bases. The CDR3 sequence is 13 residues long. Germline V gene data show CDR1 as MDHEN and CDR2 as SYDVKM. With 3 bases removed from V and 7 bases from J, the gap between germline ends came to 10 bases. The CDR3 DNA reads as TGTGCCAGCAGTTTTATACGGGGGAACACCATATATTTT. It codes for CASSFIRGNTIYF.

The chain recombines TRBV11-3 with TRBJ2-1; TRBD2 agrees at 9 bases. V gave up 1 base and J gave up 7 bases; unmatched junction bases: 5. This CDR3 has 15 residues. Germline CDR1 is SGHNT and CDR2 is YENEEA. The CDR3: CASSLGGRVGNEQFF. The CDR3 DNA reads TGTGCCAGCAGCTTAGGCGGGAGGGTAGGGAATGAGCAGTTCTTC.

The V call is TRBV7-8, the J call TRBJ1-2, with 7 bases lining up with TRBD1. The germline V gene has CDR1 SGHVS and CDR2 FQNEAQ. V gave up 4 bases and J gave up 7 bases; unmatched junction bases: 18. This CDR3 has 17 amino acids. In DNA form, the CDR3 reads TGTGCCAGCAGCTACTACCGGGACAGAGGGGCCGGGAGTGGCTACACCTTC. Its protein product is CASSYYRDRGAGSGYTF.

The V call is TRBV2, the J call TRBJ1-1; 7 bases line up with TRBD1. Germline CDR1 SNHLY, CDR2 FYNNEI. The V gene end was trimmed by 4 bases and the J gene end by 6 bases; junction bases not matched to a gene: 11. This CDR3 has 15 amino acids. The CDR3, as DNA: TGTGCCAGCAGTGGGAGCGACAGGGTAACCCCTGAAGCTTTCTTT. As protein: CASSGSDRVTPEAFF.

This chain uses TRBV9 with TRBJ2-7; D is unresolved. This CDR3 is built from 15 residues. Trimming removed 0 bases at V and 0 bases at J, with 10 bases between. The germline V gene has CDR1 SGDLS and CDR2 YYNGEE. The CDR3 bases are TGTGCCAGCAGCGTAGGCGACATCAGCTCCTACGAGCAGTACTTC. Translated, it gives CASSVGDISSYEQYF.

The rearrangement links TRBV27 to TRBJ1-1; 7 nucleotides line up with TRBD1. V shed 3 bases, J shed 7 bases, and the junction held 5 bases outside the gene matches. CDR1 is MNHEY, CDR2 SMNVEV, per germline (reference sequence). The CDR3 sequence is 13 residues long. The chain's CDR3 is CASSFGQAIEAFF. The CDR3 nucleotides read TGTGCCAGCAGTTTCGGACAGGCGATTGAAGCTTTCTTT.

A single count supports this clone. The rearrangement uses TRBV9 and TRBJ2-1, with 12 positions matching TRBD2. Per germline, CDR1 SGDLS and CDR2 YYNGEE. V gave up 8 bases and J gave up 7 bases; unmatched junction bases: 7. The CDR3 has 14 residues. The CDR3 region has the DNA TGTGCCAGTCAGGTTGGGACTAGCGGGAATGAGCAGTTCTTC. Translation gives CASQVGTSGNEQFF.

The V and J genes are TRBV5-1 and TRBJ2-7, with D perhaps TRBD2 (6 bases). This CDR3 spans 15 amino acids. Germline V gene lookup returns CDR1 SGHRS and CDR2 YFSETQ. Trimming cost V 1 base and J 3 bases, with 14 bases left between them. CDR3: CASSLRVSGFYEQYF. CDR3 nucleotides: TGCGCCAGCAGCTTGAGAGTTAGCGGCTTCTACGAGCAGTACTTC.

This chain joins TRBV27 and TRBJ2-3; tentatively, D is TRBD1 (6 bases). V gave up 6 bases and J gave up 0 bases, with 13 bases separating them. CDR1 and CDR2 from the germline V gene are MNHEY and SMNVEV (reference sequence). The CDR3 covers 15 residues. The CDR3 DNA sequence: TGTGCCAGCAGCCCATACAGGGTCAGCACAGATACGCAGTATTTT. Its protein product is CASSPYRVSTDTQYF.